This T cell receptor (beta chain) was identified in a study of T cell repertoires in aging, cancer and after chemotherapy. About the research overall: Millions of TCR reads made up the full dataset.

On this clonotype itself: Its target is not known.

Multiplex touch-down PCR with TRB-A/B primers amplified rearranged V-D-J TRB sequences. TCRdb reanalysed the multiplex PCR reads using MiXCR and keeps one entry per CDR3 protein. The data contain fewer than 2,500 distinct CDR3 sequences, around 30% of them seen just once; the ten biggest clones take up 10%. Germline assignment: CDR1 LNHDA and CDR2 SQIVND (reference sequence). The CDR3 extends over 14 amino acids. Germline trimming cut 4 bases from V and 7 bases from J; bases unmatched to any gene: 7. The template was genomic DNA from peripheral blood, not RNA. Study conclusions and caveats: Untreated cancer patients had significantly lower blood TCR diversity than age-matched healthy donors. Across the chemotherapy interval, each cancer cohort showed higher median generation probability, suggesting thymic rebound.

This TCR derives from a human donor with a solid tumor. V usage is TRBV19 and J usage is TRBJ1-5; 7 positions agree with TRBD1. Material for sequencing was blood. CDR3 sequence: CASSSQGVKQPQHF. The CDR3 bases are TGTGCCAGTAGTAGTCAGGGGGTGAAACAGCCCCAGCATTTT.